This T cell receptor (beta chain) is drawn from a study of cytomegalovirus exposure and HLA in healthy donors (dated by TCRdb to the late 2010s). Describing the broader study: A later analysis indicated that the 95 to 150 validation repertoires were generated on the platform also employed for the 666 repertoires of the first cohort. The study aimed to test whether cataloging public T cell receptors could reveal signatures of past pathogen exposure. Besides the first cohort of 666 subjects, a separate validation cohort made up of roughly 120 different subjects was used. To predict cytomegalovirus infection status, the study combined high-throughput TCR immunosequencing, statistical association of individual TCRs with disease status, and machine learning. Paper-wide results and their limitations: Three of the identified cytomegalovirus-associated TCR beta chains were confirmed in vitro to be specific for cytomegalovirus antigens. In both the original and validation cohorts, the classifier was reported to diagnose cytomegalovirus status with high specificity and sensitivity. In a later analysis, TCRs clustered in the first cohort were found to also tend to co-occur in the roughly 130 validation repertoires, with roughly 93% of cluster scores above 0. A later analysis lacked HLA typing for the validation cohort, so it scored co-occurrence in that cohort across all 110 or so repertoires. Most TCR sequences were observed very rarely across donors, whereas some public TCRs were present in many individuals. A total of roughly 160 TCR beta chains were listed by the study as associated with cytomegalovirus. The authors suggested that the approach could potentially be generalized to other disease states and immunological phenotypes.

CDR1 and CDR2, per the germline V gene, are SGHNT and YENEEA. The cysteine opens and the phenylalanine closes a CDR3 of 15 amino acids. Only the CDR3 portion is preserved as DNA: 45 bases, with reading frame beginning at the first base. V gives up 2 bases and J gives up 4 bases, and the segment between their germline ends measures 14 bases. Library preparation used the immunoSEQ multiplex PCR assay. The paper's data handling went like this. A statistical classification framework was developed to diagnose cytomegalovirus status using the catalog of TCR beta chain sequences. Sourced from immuneACCESS, this table was stored by TCRdb with only in-frame sequences that have V and J called. A share of the clones is absent; for the studies checked, an unresolved V gene accounts for under half, and the remainder has no known explanation. Clonal size and the V and J genes are those of that table, whereas D and trimming came from the DNA. The sample includes roughly 50,000 clones, with over 85% observed a single time. The ten largest clones add up to approximately 1.1% of the sample.

Separate from the approximately 670-subject first cohort, the validation cohort of around 130 subjects was the group to which the donors belonged. With respect to this clone: Its antigen target is currently unknown. The sample holds no much larger clone one base away, and base qualities are not on file.

The sequencing sample was made of PBMCs. The clonotype originates from a man aged 18 to 30 in good health and CMV-seronegative. This chain is built from TRBV11-3 and TRBJ1-1, and TRBD1 may be the D gene, going by 5 matching bases. The DNA sequence is as follows: TGTGCCAGCAGCTTATACCTGGGGCCCGTCACTGAAGCTTTCTTT. Its amino acids are CASSLYLGPVTEAFF.